The T cell receptor beta chain under discussion was sequenced for a study of T cells in women clearing cervical HPV infection. Study-level background: Case blood was drawn when the lesion was first found; control blood after infection became undetectable.

Method: immunoSEQ multiplex PCR; TCRdb's copy keeps in-frame clones and lacks some. Its table lists tens of thousands of clones. A word on this clone: The read ends 3 residues before the CDR3 terminus; that terminus is restored from the germline J gene.

Trimming removed 4 bases at V and 2 bases at J, with 14 bases between. Germline CDR1 reads SGHRS; CDR2 reads YFSETQ. The CDR3 consists of 15 residues. The chain is built from TRBV5-1 and TRBJ2-3, with D maybe TRBD2 (5 bases). What was sequenced was blood buffy coat. The receptor was derived from a woman aged 18-70 years with a cervical HPV16 infection that either progressed to CIN3+ or cleared (not recorded which). Here the CDR3 reads CASSMRASHTDTQYF. Incomplete CDR3 DNA: TGCGCCAGCAGCATGAGGGCCTCACACACAGATACG.